The following is a T cell receptor beta chain sequence with its context. Its antigen is as yet unknown. The sample originates from a study of T cells in Graves' hyperthyroidism and ophthalmopathy. Overall study context: Pretreatment peripheral blood was obtained at initial diagnosis.

V lost 6 bases and J lost 8; bases outside the gene matches: 12. The CDR3 is made up of 16 amino acids. CDR1 and CDR2 from the germline V gene are MNHEY and SMNVEV (reference sequence). RNA transcripts yielded amplified TCR beta CDR3 regions. HTBI primers were used for first-round RT-PCR of the TCR CDR3. TCRdb re-analysed the multiplex PCR reads in MiXCR, keeping a single row per CDR3 protein. This sample has 370,000 or so distinct CDR3 sequences, with just under 25% found just once. If no ophthalmopathy progression occurred within 18 months, Graves' hyperthyroidism was stable. Uncontrolled infection, other autoimmune disease, pregnancy or lactation disqualified patients from enrolment. Overall study results and limits: Expanded thyroid clonotypes (above 0.001) were mostly also found in blood.

The origin of this receptor is a man aged 50-60 years with Graves' hyperthyroidism. Sample: blood. The rearrangement links TRBV27 to TRBJ2-1, with TRBD2 matching 11 bases. Here the CDR3 DNA reads TGTGCCAGCAGCCAAAGAACCGGGACTAGCGGCTATGAGCAGTTCTTC. The encoded protein is CASSQRTGTSGYEQFF.